The T cell receptor beta chain described here comes from a study of blood T cells in healthy people across ages. About the research overall: Using template switching, researchers captured about one barcoded beta molecule for each two T cells.

V lost 5 bases to trimming and J lost 5 bases; unmatched junction nucleotides: 7. The CDR3 contains 14 residues. A J-beta primer mix and a sample-barcoded 5' primer were used in a second PCR of roughly 7 to 12 cycles. A template-switch adaptor that had 12 random nucleotides put a tag on each cDNA molecule. TCRdb re-called the 5' RACE reads with MiXCR, one entry per CDR3 protein. The data show some 1 million distinct CDR3 sequences, 45% seen once. This clonotype appeared a few times. Investigators took about 9.1 milliliters of peripheral blood from every donor. Isolated PBMCs totaled at least 7 million in each sample.

The sample comprised blood. The receptor's source is a woman aged 55 to 70 in good health. The chain couples TRBV12-3 or TRBV12-4 to TRBJ1-1, with TRBD1 matching over 8 bases. This CDR3 is CASSVTGGRTEAFF. The CDR3 DNA follows: TGTGCCAGCAGTGTAACAGGGGGTAGAACTGAAGCTTTCTTT.